A single sample is the source of the 11 T cell receptor beta chains below, sequenced in a study of blood T cell repertoires in COVID-19. The protocol was immunoSEQ multiplex PCR, while the TCRdb copy is restricted to in-frame clones and leaves out a portion. The repertoire consists of under 250,000 clones, with over 80% occurring once and the leading ten covering about 2.5%. Input material: peripheral blood. The receptors were gathered from an older woman with active or convalescent COVID-19.

The V gene is TRBV29-1, the J gene TRBJ2-1; 11 bases match TRBD2. CDR3 length: 14 amino acids. Per the germline V gene, CDR1 is SQVTM and CDR2 is ANQGSEA. Trimming cost V 8 bases and J 7 bases; bases outside gene matches: 10. The CDR3 region is CSLPASGRWNEQFF. The CDR3 DNA reads TGCAGCCTACCGGCTAGCGGGAGGTGGAATGAGCAGTTCTTC.

This chain links TRBV6-5 with TRBJ2-2, with 7 bases identical to TRBD1. J lost 7 bases, V lost 5 bases, and 7 bases had no gene match. Germline values: CDR1 MNHEY, CDR2 SVGAGI. The CDR3 is 14 residues long. Written as DNA, the CDR3 is TGTGCCAGCAGTCGACAGGGTTGGGACGGGGAGCTGTTTTTT. Translated, it gives CASSRQGWDGELFF.

The chain's CDR3 is CASSLGQGIHYGYTF. The CDR3 nucleotides are TGTGCCAGCAGCTTGGGACAGGGGATACACTATGGCTACACCTTC. This rearrangement joins TRBV5-5 to TRBJ1-2; TRBD1 matches 8 bases. The V and J ends lost 0 bases and 3 bases, in that order; junction bases with no gene match: 4. The germline V gene encodes CDR1 SGHKS and CDR2 YYEKEE (reference sequence). CDR3 length: 15 amino acids.

The V and J genes are TRBV6-5 and TRBJ2-7, with a possible D match to TRBD1 (6 bases). The V gene lost 11 bases and the J gene lost 6 bases, with 23 bases spanning the gap. From germline, CDR1 is MNHEY and CDR2 SVGAGI. The CDR3 loop spans 14 amino acids. The CDR3 loop reads CAAGVGGRVGEQYF. The CDR3, as DNA: TGTGCCGCAGGGGTCGGCGGACGGGTTGGCGAGCAGTACTTC.

This clone has just a few counts. J is TRBJ1-5 and V is TRBV19; D unclear. The CDR3 loop spans 16 amino acids. V dropped 8 bases and J dropped 1 base, with 18 bases sitting between them. Germline CDR1 reads LNHDA; CDR2 reads SQIVND (reference sequence). CDR3 sequence: CASSIPWGASNQPQHF. The CDR3 nucleotides read TGTGCCAGTTCCATTCCTTGGGGAGCCAGCAATCAGCCCCAGCATTTT.

This chain joins TRBV19 and TRBJ2-1; D may be TRBD1 (5 bases). The CDR3 length is 12 residues. Trimming shortened V by 5 bases and J by 4 bases, and 6 bases separated the two germline ends. Germline CDR1 reads LNHDA; CDR2 reads SQIVND (reference sequence). The CDR3 is CASSAGYNEQFF. CDR3 nucleotide sequence: TGTGCCAGTAGTGCAGGGTACAATGAGCAGTTCTTC.

The J gene is TRBJ1-5, the V gene TRBV6-2 or TRBV6-3; D is undetermined. Trimming left V 2 bases short and J 6 bases short, with 8 bases between. In germline, CDR1 is MNHEY, CDR2 SVGEGT. This CDR3 has 13 residues. CDR3 loop: CASSYAGSQPQHF. In DNA form, the CDR3 reads TGTGCCAGCAGTTACGCTGGTAGTCAGCCCCAGCATTTT.

V and J are TRBV18 and TRBJ1-2, with D tentatively TRBD1 (5 bases). The V gene's germline CDR1 is KGHSH and CDR2 LQKENI. This CDR3 region has 14 residues. V lost 2 bases to trimming and J lost 7 bases, with 14 bases between them. This chain's CDR3 is CASSPEKGKLGYTF. CDR3 in DNA: TGTGCCAGCTCACCAGAGAAGGGGAAACTTGGCTACACCTTC.

The chain recombines TRBV5-1 with TRBJ2-7, with TRBD2 matching over 8 bases. Unmatched junction bases numbered 8, after V lost 4 bases and J lost 5 bases. Per the germline V gene, CDR1 is SGHRS and CDR2 is YFSETQ. The CDR3 is 14 amino acids. The CDR3 coding sequence is TGCGCCAGCAGCCTGGGACTAGTAGTCAACGAGCAGTACTTC. It yields the protein CASSLGLVVNEQYF. Full variable domain (rest looked up from reference TRBV5-1 and TRBJ2-7): KAGVTQTPRYLIKTRGQQVTLSCSPISGHRSVSWYQQTPGQGLQFLFEYFSETQRNKGNFPGRFSGRQFSNSRSEMNVSTLELGDSALYLCASSLGLVVNEQYFGPGTRLTVT.

The chain is built from TRBV24-1 and TRBJ1-3; D is uncertain. Trimming removed 1 base from V and 0 bases from J, with 12 bases in between. The V gene's germline CDR1 is KGHDR and CDR2 SFDVKD. The CDR3 has 17 residues. DNA for the CDR3: TGTGCCACCAGTGATTTCAACAGATTAAGCTCTGGAAACACCATATATTTT. Translated, it gives CATSDFNRLSSGNTIYF.

A few counts support this clone. This chain links TRBV2 with TRBJ1-4, with D possibly matching TRBD1 (6 bases). There are 15 residues in the CDR3. V was shortened by 2 bases and J by 4 bases, with 11 bases between the two germline ends. Germline V gene lookup returns CDR1 SNHLY and CDR2 FYNNEI. CDR3 sequence reads: CASSEFGGNNEKLFF. DNA for the CDR3: TGTGCCAGCAGTGAATTTGGGGGCAATAATGAAAAACTGTTTTTT.